Listed below are T cell receptor beta chains from one sample, sequenced in a study of response to subunit inactivated influenza vaccine. TCRdb re-called the RT-PCR reads with MiXCR, one entry per CDR3 protein. The sample has hundreds of thousands of distinct CDR3 sequences, approximately 12% seen once. The sequenced sample was PBMCs from blood, obtained on the day of vaccination. The receptors derive from a man aged 50 to 59 who received an inactivated influenza vaccine. Both conserved end residues are trimmed from each CDR3. Fields, in order: J gene, V gene, CDR3 protein.

>TRBJ2-1|TRBV5-1
ASRGQGIAQF
>TRBJ1-2|TRBV6-2/TRBV6-3
ASSGFHYGYT
>TRBJ1-2|TRBV7-2
ASSWDDGGYT
>TRBJ2-3|TRBV10-3
AIGRGDTQY
>TRBJ2-7|TRBV5-1
ASSLETGGPYEQY
>TRBJ1-4|TRBV5-1
ASRRKSGEKLF
>TRBJ2-7|TRBV6-2/TRBV6-3
ASSYSSHSYEQY
>TRBJ2-3|TRBV20-1
SASRLAGGWGTDTQY
>TRBJ2-1|TRBV7-3
ASSAIAGGLYEQF
>TRBJ2-1|TRBV9
ASSAQGEPYNEQF
>TRBJ1-1|TRBV5-1
ASSPTGASEAF
>TRBJ2-5|TRBV7-2
ASSLGDAPQETQY
>TRBJ2-1|TRBV20-1
SAAGLAGGEQF
>TRBJ2-7|TRBV28
ASSERLYSGSDYEQY
>TRBJ2-4|TRBV5-1
ASSLEGTGGQNIQY
>TRBJ1-5|TRBV6-1
ASSEKGLGNQPQH
>TRBJ2-4|TRBV6-1
ASSPVAGGFSKNIQY
>TRBJ2-1|TRBV7-2
ASSPAHPYNEQF
>TRBJ2-1|TRBV3-1
ASSQYYGGDYNEQF
>TRBJ2-2|TRBV5-1
ASSVGTGATGELF
>TRBJ1-2|TRBV5-1
ASSLSGLSRYT
>TRBJ2-3|TRBV4-3
ASSQELSGPDTQY
>TRBJ2-2|TRBV7-3
ASSFLGGPTGELF
>TRBJ2-7|TRBV6-6
ASAAGYEQY
>TRBJ1-4|TRBV7-8
ASSLVRTANEKLF
>TRBJ2-3|TRBV7-9
ASSDTPGRGSTDTQY
>TRBJ1-6|TRBV4-3
ASSQEGRTNSPLH
>TRBJ1-6|TRBV6-5
ASSYDRVYNSPLH